Below are 22 T cell receptor beta chains sequenced from a single sample in a study of blood T cell repertoires in COVID-19. Here immunoSEQ multiplex PCR was the method, and the copy in TCRdb shows in-frame clones only, minus some. The table includes about 130,000 clones, roughly 91% detected once. Input material: peripheral blood. All receptors come from a man aged 50 to 59 with active or convalescent COVID-19.

The table lists this clone with a count of one. The V and J genes are TRBV10-1 and TRBJ1-5, with TRBD1 matching 9 bases. Looked up from germline, CDR1 is WNHNN and CDR2 is SYGVQD (reference sequence). The V gene end was trimmed by 5 bases and the J gene end by 2 bases; junction bases not matched to a gene: 10. The CDR3 sequence is 17 residues long. CDR3 sequence (DNA): TGCGCCAGCAGTATGGGGACAGGGCGAAATGGCAATCAGCCCCAGCATTTT. Translated: CASSMGTGRNGNQPQHF.

The chain couples TRBV5-1 to TRBJ1-1, with a possible D match to TRBD1 (5 bases). The CDR3 is 11 amino acids. V was shortened by 4 bases and J by 8 bases, with 9 bases between the two germline ends. Germline V CDR1 and CDR2: SGHRS, YFSETQ. The CDR3 loop is CASSPGVEAFF. In DNA, the CDR3 is TGCGCCAGCAGCCCGGGGGTGGAAGCTTTCTTT.

The chain uses TRBV5-1 and TRBJ2-2; D remains ambiguous. The CDR3 totals 16 residues. Trimming took 0 bases from V and 1 from J, leaving 10 bases between them. Germline V CDR1 and CDR2: SGHRS, YFSETQ. This chain's CDR3 is CASSLGASGNTGELFF. CDR3 DNA: TGCGCCAGCAGCTTGGGGGCATCAGGGAACACCGGGGAGCTGTTTTTT.

This chain uses TRBV9 with TRBJ2-2; 9 bases line up with TRBD1. V dropped 4 bases and J dropped 6; count of bases not matched to a gene: 7. The CDR3 spans 15 residues. Germline CDR1 is SGDLS and CDR2 is YYNGEE. The CDR3 protein is CASSYRDRDAGELFF. Written as DNA, the CDR3 is TGTGCCAGCAGCTACAGGGACAGGGACGCCGGGGAGCTGTTTTTT.

The genes are TRBV5-4 and TRBJ2-5, with a tentative D call TRBD1 (6 bases). The CDR3 sequence is 14 residues long. CDR1 is SGHNT and CDR2 is YYREEE in the germline V gene (reference sequence). Trimming cost V 0 bases and J 5 bases, with 11 bases left between them. CDR3 loop: CASSLAGVSETQYF. For the CDR3, the DNA is TGTGCCAGCAGCTTGGCAGGGGTGTCCGAGACCCAGTACTTC.

J is TRBJ2-3 and V is TRBV7-9; the match to TRBD2 covers 8 bases. The germline CDR1 and CDR2 sequences are SEHNR and FQNEAQ (reference sequence). This CDR3 contains 19 residues. Unmatched junction bases numbered 17, after V lost 4 bases and J lost 2 bases. In nucleotides, the CDR3 is TGTGCCAGCAGCTCAGCTTTTGGAATAGCGGGGATCGACACAGATACGCAGTATTTT. As protein: CASSSAFGIAGIDTDTQYF.

The chain links TRBV20-1 to TRBJ2-1, with D possibly being TRBD2 (6 bases). CDR1 and CDR2 from the germline V gene are DFQATT and SNEGSKA (reference sequence). The CDR3 consists of 13 residues. V was pared by 3 bases and J by 3 bases, with 9 bases between. CDR3 nucleotides: TGCAGTGCTAGTAGTAGCGGCTACAATGAGCAGTTCTTC. Translation: CSASSSGYNEQFF.

In this sample, this clone turned up a few times. The chain is built from TRBV3-1 (or the pseudogene TRBV3-2) and TRBJ2-1; D is possibly TRBD1 (6 bases). V shed 4 bases and J shed 4 bases, with 17 bases lying between them. The CDR3 length is 16 residues. The germline CDR1 and CDR2 sequences are LGHDT and YNNKEL (reference sequence). Written as DNA, the CDR3 is TGTGCCAGCAGCCTCCAAGGACAGAAAGTTTACAATGAGCAGTTCTTC. It yields the protein CASSLQGQKVYNEQFF.

J is TRBJ1-1 and V is TRBV6-4; a weak D match, TRBD1 (5 bases). CDR1 is MRHNA, CDR2 SNTAGT, per germline. Trimming pared 2 bases from V and 0 bases from J, leaving 19 bases between. This CDR3 has 18 residues. DNA for the CDR3: TGTGCCAGCAGTGACGCCGGTCAGGGCCCCGGTCTGAACACTGAAGCTTTCTTT. Translated, it gives CASSDAGQGPGLNTEAFF.

This chain links TRBV7-6 with TRBJ2-2, with D tentatively TRBD2 (5 bases). Germline V gene lookup returns CDR1 SGHVS and CDR2 FNYEAQ. The V gene lost 1 base and the J gene lost 2 bases, with 11 bases spanning the gap. The CDR3 spans 16 residues. In nucleotides, the CDR3 is TGTGCCAGCAGCTTAGGGCTAGCAGTAAACACCGGGGAGCTGTTTTTT. Protein: CASSLGLAVNTGELFF. Complete variable domain (other parts from reference TRBV7-6 and TRBJ2-2): GAGVSQSPRYKVTKRGQDVALRCDPISGHVSLYWYRQALGQGPEFLTYFNYEAQQDKSGLPNDRFSAERPEGSISTLTIQRTEQRDSAMYRCASSLGLAVNTGELFFGEGSRLTVL.

The V call is TRBV28, the J call TRBJ1-5; TRBD1 matches at 7 bases. Germline CDR1 MDHEN, CDR2 SYDVKM. J gave up 3 bases and V 4 bases, and 12 bases lay outside the gene matches. CDR3 length: 17 residues. As DNA, the CDR3 is TGTGCCAGCAGTTCCCTCAGACAGGGCGTGGACAATCAGCCCCAGCATTTT. Translated: CASSSLRQGVDNQPQHF.

This clone has a handful of counts. The gene calls are TRBV5-4 and TRBJ1-2; no firm D call. Germline values: CDR1 SGHNT, CDR2 YYREEE (reference sequence). The CDR3 loop spans 13 amino acids. Deletions cut 4 bases from V and 3 bases from J, with 10 bases between. CDR3 sequence: CASSLDGDYGYTF. CDR3 DNA: TGTGCCAGCAGCCTAGACGGAGACTATGGCTACACCTTC.

The chain is built from TRBV30 and TRBJ1-2; TRBD1 matches at 8 bases. Trimming removed 1 base from V and 5 bases from J; junction bases left unmatched: 6. There are 14 residues in the CDR3. Germline lookup yields CDR1 GTSNPN and CDR2 SVGIG (reference sequence). The CDR3: CAWSADRDFYGYTF. The DNA for the CDR3 is TGTGCCTGGAGTGCGGACAGGGACTTTTATGGCTACACCTTC.

The rearrangement uses TRBV19 and TRBJ1-6, with TRBD1 matching over 8 bases. Looked up from germline, CDR1 is LNHDA and CDR2 is SQIVND (reference sequence). The ends lost 6 bases at V and 7 bases at J; junction bases unmatched: 5. CDR3 length equals 14 residues. CDR3 amino acids: CASRRTGLNSPLHF. CDR3 bases: TGTGCCAGTAGGAGGACAGGGTTGAATTCACCCCTCCACTTT.

CDR3 protein: CASSQSEGTGELFF. The CDR3 DNA sequence: TGTGCCAGCAGCCAGAGCGAGGGCACCGGGGAGCTGTTTTTT. This rearrangement joins TRBV3-1 (or the pseudogene TRBV3-2) to TRBJ2-2, with D possibly being TRBD2 (5 bases). Per germline, CDR1 LGHDT and CDR2 YNNKEL (reference sequence). The V end lost 3 bases, the J end lost 4 bases, and 9 bases lay between the germline ends. The CDR3 length is 14 residues.

This chain joins TRBV29-1 and TRBJ1-6; 7 bases line up with TRBD1. Germline V CDR1 and CDR2: SQVTM, ANQGSEA. V lost 4 bases to trimming and J lost 6 bases; unmatched junction nucleotides: 9. The CDR3 consists of 15 residues. This CDR3 is CSVAYAQGPNSPLHF. In nucleotides, the CDR3 is TGCAGCGTTGCATATGCACAGGGGCCTAATTCACCCCTCCACTTT. Combining the CDR3 with reference TRBV29-1 and TRBJ1-6 gives the whole variable domain SAVISQKPSRDICQRGTSLTIQCQVDSQVTMMFWYRQQPGQSLTLIATANQGSEATYESGFVIDKFPISRPNLTFSTLTVSNMSPEDSSIYLCSVAYAQGPNSPLHFGNGTRLTVT.

The rearrangement uses TRBV6-5 and TRBJ1-6; unclear D gene. This CDR3 has 15 residues. V was pared by 2 bases and J by 6 bases, with 11 bases between. Per the germline V gene, CDR1 is MNHEY and CDR2 is SVGAGI. The CDR3 nucleotides read TGTGCCAGCAGTTACGGCAGAGACATTAATTCACCCCTCCACTTT. Translated, it gives CASSYGRDINSPLHF.

The V call is TRBV5-1, the J call TRBJ1-4; D remains ambiguous. Trimming shortened V by 0 bases and J by 2 bases, and 5 bases separated the two germline ends. In germline, CDR1 is SGHRS, CDR2 YFSETQ. This CDR3 region has 14 residues. For the CDR3, the DNA is TGCGCCAGCAGCTTGGCCGTTACTAATGAAAAACTGTTTTTT. Translating it yields CASSLAVTNEKLFF.

This rearrangement joins TRBV7-8 to TRBJ1-4, with D unresolved. The CDR3 has 11 amino acids. Germline lookup yields CDR1 SGHVS and CDR2 FQNEAQ. Trimming left V 2 bases short and J 7 bases short, with 2 bases between. This chain's CDR3 is CASSLREKLFF. The CDR3 DNA reads TGTGCCAGCAGCTTACGTGAAAAACTGTTTTTT. Drawing the rest from reference TRBV7-8 and TRBJ1-4, the complete variable domain is GAGVSQSPRYKVAKRGQDVALRCDPISGHVSLFWYQQALGQGPEFLTYFQNEAQLDKSGLPSDRFFAERPEGSVSTLKIQRTQQEDSAVYLCASSLREKLFFGSGTQLSVL.

The genes are TRBV27 and TRBJ1-6; D is undetermined. Germline V gene sequence: CDR1 MNHEY, CDR2 SMNVEV (reference sequence). The CDR3 totals 14 residues. V lost 6 bases, J lost 6 bases, and 12 bases lay in between. The chain's CDR3 is CASRAGIGNSPLHF. The CDR3 region has the DNA TGTGCCAGCAGGGCGGGAATTGGTAATTCACCCCTCCACTTT.

As regards this clone: Other DNA sequences of this sample code for an identical CDR3. The chain employs TRBV6-6 and TRBJ2-2; weak D call: TRBD2 (5 bases). Trimming pared 0 bases from V and 3 bases from J, leaving 5 bases between. The germline gives CDR1 MNHNY, CDR2 SVGAGI (reference sequence). The CDR3 extends over 14 amino acids. CDR3 DNA sequence: TGTGCCAGCAGTTACTCGCGGGACACCGGGGAGCTGTTTTTT. This codes for CASSYSRDTGELFF.

The rearrangement uses TRBV27 and TRBJ2-1; 10 bases align to TRBD2. This CDR3 has 16 amino acids. Germline CDR1 MNHEY, CDR2 SMNVEV (reference sequence). The V gene end was trimmed by 5 bases and the J gene end by 5 bases; junction bases not matched to a gene: 9. The chain's CDR3 is CASSRLAGAGHNEQFF. The CDR3, as DNA: TGTGCCAGCAGTAGGCTAGCGGGAGCAGGGCACAATGAGCAGTTCTTC.